Below are 14 T cell receptor beta chains sequenced from a single sample in a study of cytomegalovirus exposure and HLA in healthy donors. The PCR ran on 60 Vbeta and 13 Jbeta primers. Using immunoSEQ multiplex PCR, the repertoire was profiled, and TCRdb retains in-frame clones only, with some absent. The table lists fewer than 200,000 clones, 75% to 85% of them singletons. Sequencing was done on a sample of PBMCs. These receptors all come from a woman younger than 45 in good health and CMV-seronegative.

As DNA, the CDR3 is TGTGCCAGCAGCCTATTAACGGGAGCGGGAGTCATGAGCACAGATACGCAGTATTTT. Translation gives CASSLLTGAGVMSTDTQYF. The chain couples TRBV5-6 to TRBJ2-3; 8 nucleotides align to TRBD2. The germline gives CDR1 SGHDT, CDR2 YYEEEE. The CDR3 consists of 19 residues. The J segment lost 0 bases and the V segment lost 4 bases, leaving 16 bases of the junction unmatched.

The chain is built from TRBV28 and TRBJ2-7; D unresolved. The V end was cut by 4 bases, the J end by 9 bases, with 10 bases between. CDR3 length equals 11 residues. Germline V CDR1 and CDR2: MDHEN, SYDVKM. In DNA, the CDR3 is TGTGCCAGCAGTTCGACGACTGGGCAGTACTTC. It specifies CASSSTTGQYF.

The J gene is TRBJ2-1, the V gene TRBV6-4, with TRBD2 matching 11 bases. Germline assignment: CDR1 MRHNA and CDR2 SNTAGT. The junction had 1 base not matched to a gene; V was cut back by 0 bases and J by 6 bases. CDR3 size: 15 residues. CDR3 amino acids: CASSDSSGGANEQFF. Here the CDR3 DNA reads TGTGCCAGCAGTGACTCTAGCGGGGGGGCCAATGAGCAGTTCTTC.

J is TRBJ2-3 and V is TRBV5-6, with TRBD2 matching 14 bases. CDR3 length: 16 amino acids. The trim removed 2 bases at V and 4 bases at J, leaving 3 bases unmatched. Germline CDR1 SGHDT, CDR2 YYEEEE. The CDR3, as DNA: TGTGCCAGCAGCTTAATGACTAGCGGGGGGGCAGATACGCAGTATTTT. Protein: CASSLMTSGGADTQYF.

The genes are TRBV2 and TRBJ2-1; maybe TRBD2 (5 bases). Per germline, CDR1 SNHLY and CDR2 FYNNEI. The length of the CDR3 is 14 residues. Between the trimmed V and J ends, which lost 5 bases and 2 bases, there was a span of 10 bases. As DNA, the CDR3 is TGTGCCAGCAGTACTAGGGTCCCCTACAATGAGCAGTTCTTC. Protein product: CASSTRVPYNEQFF.

V gene TRBV2 combines with J gene TRBJ1-1; no firm D call. Germline CDR1 SNHLY, CDR2 FYNNEI. Trimming stripped 8 bases from V and 6 bases from J, with 19 bases between. This CDR3 is built from 14 residues. The CDR3 here is CASGLKQQVSEAFF. CDR3 in DNA: TGTGCCAGCGGTCTAAAACAGCAAGTGTCTGAAGCTTTCTTT.

This clone has only one observation. This chain links TRBV7-2 with TRBJ2-7; D uncertain. The germline gives CDR1 SGHTA, CDR2 FQGNSA. CDR3 length equals 12 residues. The V end was cut by 5 bases, the J end by 0 bases, with 5 bases between. CDR3 in amino acids: CASSVSSYEQYF. The CDR3 DNA sequence: TGTGCCAGCAGCGTCAGCTCCTACGAGCAGTACTTC.

The V and J genes are TRBV28 and TRBJ1-2; 9 nucleotides align to TRBD1. Trimming took 5 bases from V and 4 from J; bases not matched to a gene: 8. CDR3 length equals 15 residues. The germline V gene has CDR1 MDHEN and CDR2 SYDVKM. CDR3 DNA sequence: TGTGCCAGCAGTACCCGGGACAGGGAGGGCTATGGCTACACCTTC. It translates to CASSTRDREGYGYTF.

The chain is built from TRBV7-2 and TRBJ2-7; 9 bases are shared with TRBD2. CDR1 is SGHTA and CDR2 is FQGNSA in the germline V gene. J gave up 2 bases and V 5 bases, and 4 bases lay outside the gene matches. The CDR3 length is 14 residues. CDR3 in DNA: TGTGCCAGCAGCATAGGCGGGGGGGCCTACGAGCAGTACTTC. It specifies CASSIGGGAYEQYF.

The genes are TRBV6-5 and TRBJ1-1, with D tentatively TRBD1 (5 bases). V was cut by 6 bases and J by 1 base, with 12 bases left in between. The length of the CDR3 is 14 residues. Germline values: CDR1 MNHEY, CDR2 SVGAGI. For the CDR3, the DNA is TGTGCCAGCAGCCGATTCGGACAGAACACTGAAGCTTTCTTT. It is translated as CASSRFGQNTEAFF.

This chain connects TRBV29-1 to TRBJ2-7, with D maybe TRBD1 (5 bases). This CDR3 is built from 13 residues. Looked up from germline, CDR1 is SQVTM and CDR2 is ANQGSEA. Trimming cost V 1 base and J 3 bases, with 10 bases left between them. CDR3 in amino acids: CSVEGQGIYEQYF. The CDR3 DNA reads TGCAGCGTTGAAGGTCAGGGTATCTACGAGCAGTACTTC.

The chain is built from TRBV5-6 and TRBJ2-7; 7 bases agree with TRBD2. Germline values: CDR1 SGHDT, CDR2 YYEEEE. The CDR3 is 15 amino acids. V lost 7 bases, J lost 7 bases, and 17 bases stayed unmatched. CDR3 loop: CASGLVGRDTREQYF. The CDR3 DNA reads TGTGCCAGCGGATTGGTGGGGAGGGATACCAGGGAGCAGTACTTC.

This chain links TRBV7-2 with TRBJ2-3; perhaps TRBD2 as D (6 bases). The germline V gene has CDR1 SGHTA and CDR2 FQGNSA. V was cut by 5 bases and J by 4 bases, with 22 bases left in between. The CDR3 contains 17 residues. The CDR3 DNA sequence: TGTGCCAGCAGCCGCCCTGGATTTAGGGGACTCGCAGATACGCAGTATTTT. Amino acids: CASSRPGFRGLADTQYF.

This sequence joins TRBV30 and TRBJ2-1; D might be TRBD1 (6 bases). Trimming stripped 2 bases from V and 4 bases from J, with 12 bases between. The CDR3 spans 14 residues. In germline, CDR1 is GTSNPN, CDR2 SVGIG (reference sequence). CDR3 in amino acids: CAWSSGTFYNEQFF. The CDR3 region has the DNA TGTGCCTGGAGTTCCGGGACATTTTACAATGAGCAGTTCTTC. Together with reference TRBV30 and TRBJ2-1, the CDR3 gives the full variable domain: SQTIHQWPATLVQPVGSPLSLECTVEGTSNPNLYWYRQAAGRGLQLLFYSVGIGQISSEVPQNLSASRPQDRQFILSSKKLLLSDSGFYLCAWSSGTFYNEQFFGPGTRLTVL.